Sequencing of this T cell receptor beta chain was carried out in a study of T cells after yellow fever vaccination. Concerning this clonotype: A much larger clone differs from this one at a single base, so this may be a read error.

MiXCR, applied by TCRdb to the 5' RACE reads, yields one record per CDR3 protein. The sample carries 50,000 to 65,000 distinct CDR3 sequences, 6% to 8.5% recorded once. General study results and limits: Weaker, the secondary response peaked sooner, at day 5 versus 15. The study re-detected most primary-vaccination clones after the booster (around 96% CD4, around 89% CD8).

This CDR3 has 18 residues. CDR1 and CDR2 from the germline V gene are MNHEY and SVGEGT. Trimming removed 0 bases from V and 3 bases from J, with 20 bases in between. The clonotype comes from a man between 18 and 35 years old who received the YFV17D yellow fever vaccine. This chain joins TRBV6-2 or TRBV6-3 and TRBJ2-5; the D gene could be TRBD1 or TRBD2 (6 bases each). Sequences were derived from CD8+ T cells not binding an NS4B(214-222) dextramer, sorted from PBMCs, sampled roughly 46 days after the first yellow fever vaccination. In nucleotides, the CDR3 is TGTGCCAGCAGTTACTCGAGGGAGAGGGGGGATTTGGAAGAGACCCAGTACTTC. It is translated as CASSYSRERGDLEETQYF.